A single sample gave rise to the 30 T cell receptor beta chains below, sequenced in a study of blood T cell repertoires in COVID-19 (dated by TCRdb to 2018 to 2021). To prepare the library, the immunoSEQ multiplex PCR assay was applied. TCRdb obtained this table from immuneACCESS and retained in-frame rearrangements with V and J assigned. These tables miss some clones; where compared with another copy, unresolved V genes account for less than half of the shortfall, and the remainder is unexplained. The sample contains about 51,000 clones, approximately 86% of them found a single time. In total, the top ten clones hold over 1% of the sample. Material: peripheral blood. The receptors here all came from a man in his 60s with acute or convalescent COVID-19.

The chain carries TRBV5-4 and TRBJ2-5; 8 bases are a match to TRBD1. V lost 2 bases, J lost 5 bases, and 8 bases stayed unmatched. This CDR3 region has 15 residues. Germline V gene lookup returns CDR1 SGHNT and CDR2 YYREEE (reference sequence). The CDR3 nucleotides read TGTGCCAGCAGCTTCTCAGGGGGCTCTATTGAGACCCAGTACTTC. This translates into CASSFSGGSIETQYF.

This clone is a singleton in its sample. The chain links TRBV5-5 to TRBJ1-2, with TRBD1 identical over 9 bases. With 3 bases clipped from V and 0 bases from J, the junction kept 3 bases outside the gene matches. The germline gives CDR1 SGHKS, CDR2 YYEKEE (reference sequence). This CDR3 contains 15 residues. CDR3 protein: CASSSWTGANYGYTF. Written as DNA, the CDR3 is TGTGCCAGCAGCTCTTGGACAGGGGCTAACTATGGCTACACCTTC. Together with reference TRBV5-5 and TRBJ1-2, the CDR3 gives the full variable domain: DAGVTQSPTHLIKTRGQQVTLRCSPISGHKSVSWYQQVLGQGPQFIFQYYEKEERGRGNFPDRFSARQFPNYSSELNVNALLLGDSALYLCASSSWTGANYGYTFGSGTRLTVV.

By share, this clone counts as medium-sized (0.01 to 0.1%). This sequence joins TRBV19 and TRBJ1-5, with D maybe TRBD1 (5 bases). The CDR3 length is 16 residues. Germline lookup yields CDR1 LNHDA and CDR2 SQIVND (reference sequence). Trimming removed 2 bases at V and 0 bases at J, with 11 bases between. The CDR3 is CASSITLGLSNQPQHF. The DNA for the CDR3 is TGTGCCAGTAGTATAACCCTGGGGCTTAGCAATCAGCCCCAGCATTTT. Together with reference TRBV19 and TRBJ1-5, the CDR3 gives the full variable domain: DGGITQSPKYLFRKEGQNVTLSCEQNLNHDAMYWYRQDPGQGLRLIYYSQIVNDFQKGDIAEGYSVSREKKESFPLTVTSAQKNPTAFYLCASSITLGLSNQPQHFGDGTRLSIL.

This clone was observed once. The CDR3 coding sequence is TGTGCCAGCACCGCGGACAGGGGGTTGACAGATACGCAGTATTTT. Translation gives CASTADRGLTDTQYF. The chain has TRBV5-6 and TRBJ2-3; 10 bases map to TRBD1. The CDR3 length is 15 residues. Germline CDR1 is SGHDT and CDR2 is YYEEEE. V shed 6 bases, J shed 3 bases, and the junction held 7 bases outside the gene matches.

The chain uses TRBV5-1 and TRBJ2-4, with D unresolved. The germline V gene encodes CDR1 SGHRS and CDR2 YFSETQ. This CDR3 is built from 14 residues. Trimming took off 4 bases at V and 2 bases at J, with 10 bases between the two ends. This CDR3 is CASSDTSTKNIQYF. In DNA form, the CDR3 reads TGCGCCAGCAGCGACACCTCCACCAAAAACATTCAGTACTTC. The full variable domain, with the rest looked up from reference TRBV5-1 and TRBJ2-4, is KAGVTQTPRYLIKTRGQQVTLSCSPISGHRSVSWYQQTPGQGLQFLFEYFSETQRNKGNFPGRFSGRQFSNSRSEMNVSTLELGDSALYLCASSDTSTKNIQYFGAGTRLSVL.

This sequence joins TRBV4-1 and TRBJ2-5; 15 positions agree with TRBD2. The CDR3 is 18 amino acids. CDR1 and CDR2 from the germline V gene are MGHRA and YSYEKL. J was trimmed by 2 bases and V by 2 bases; bases with no gene match: 6. The CDR3 DNA sequence: TGCGCCAGCAGCCAATATGGACTAGCGGGGGGGGTACAAGAGACCCAGTACTTC. Protein product: CASSQYGLAGGVQETQYF.

V and J are TRBV9 and TRBJ1-3; D possibly corresponds to TRBD1 (6 bases). Trimming took off 4 bases at V and 0 bases at J, with 20 bases between the two ends. From germline, CDR1 is SGDLS and CDR2 YYNGEE. The CDR3 is made up of 18 amino acids. CDR3 bases: TGTGCCAGCAGCCTTGAAACTACAGGGACCCTCTCTGGAAACACCATATATTTT. Translating gives CASSLETTGTLSGNTIYF.

The gene calls are TRBV7-8 and TRBJ2-7; possible D gene TRBD1, 6 bases. This CDR3 has 14 residues. V lost 1 base, J lost 3 bases, and 10 bases lay in between. Germline V lookup: CDR1 SGHVS, CDR2 FQNEAQ. CDR3 DNA sequence: TGTGCCAGCAGCTTAGAGGGGGTAGGCTACGAGCAGTACTTC. Protein sequence: CASSLEGVGYEQYF.

V usage is TRBV27 and J usage is TRBJ2-3, with 12 bases that match TRBD1. The J segment lost 3 bases and the V segment lost 2 bases, leaving 6 bases of the junction unmatched. CDR3 length equals 17 residues. The V gene's germline CDR1 is MNHEY and CDR2 SMNVEV (reference sequence). The CDR3 spells CASSLRGTGGFTDTQYF. The CDR3 DNA reads TGTGCCAGCAGTTTACGAGGGACAGGGGGCTTTACAGATACGCAGTATTTT.

The chain is built from TRBV3-1 (or the pseudogene TRBV3-2) and TRBJ1-2; D not resolved. This CDR3 comprises 15 residues. Trimming removed 1 base from V and 8 bases from J, with 17 bases in between. Per the germline V gene, CDR1 is LGHDT and CDR2 is YNNKEL (reference sequence). The CDR3 DNA sequence: TGTGCCAGCAGCCAAGTGGAGGCGTCAGCGTACGGCTACACCTTC. Amino acid sequence: CASSQVEASAYGYTF.

The chain is built from TRBV20-1 and TRBJ2-3; no firm D call. Germline CDR1 and CDR2: DFQATT and SNEGSKA (reference sequence). The CDR3 covers 10 residues. V gave up 7 bases and J gave up 5 bases, with 7 bases separating them. The CDR3 nucleotides read TGCAGTGTGAGCCGAGATACGCAGTATTTT. Amino acid sequence: CSVSRDTQYF.

The chain has TRBV19 and TRBJ2-7; a possible D gene is TRBD2 (5 bases). The CDR3 sequence is 15 residues long. Germline lookup yields CDR1 LNHDA and CDR2 SQIVND (reference sequence). Trimming shortened V by 3 bases and J by 2 bases, and 14 bases separated the two germline ends. The CDR3 DNA reads TGTGCCAGTAGTATTGGGTGGGAGTCACCCTACGAGCAGTACTTC. Protein sequence: CASSIGWESPYEQYF. Full variable domain (outside the CDR3, taken from reference TRBV19 and TRBJ2-7): DGGITQSPKYLFRKEGQNVTLSCEQNLNHDAMYWYRQDPGQGLRLIYYSQIVNDFQKGDIAEGYSVSREKKESFPLTVTSAQKNPTAFYLCASSIGWESPYEQYFGPGTRLTVT.

The chain couples TRBV5-1 to TRBJ2-3; 9 bases align to TRBD2. Losses at the gene ends were 1 base for V and 4 bases for J; bases not matched to a gene: 7. CDR3 length: 16 residues. Per the germline V gene, CDR1 is SGHRS and CDR2 is YFSETQ. CDR3 in DNA: TGCGCCAGCAGCTTGCTTAGCGGGAGATTCGCAGATACGCAGTATTTT. Residues: CASSLLSGRFADTQYF.

The chain recombines TRBV9 with TRBJ2-2, with TRBD2 identical over 11 bases. CDR3 size: 19 residues. Germline loops: CDR1 SGDLS, CDR2 YYNGEE. V dropped 1 base and J dropped 3; count of bases not matched to a gene: 11. In DNA, the CDR3 is TGTGCCAGCAGCGTATCGCTAGCGGGAGGCTACGGGGACACCGGGGAGCTGTTTTTT. Residues: CASSVSLAGGYGDTGELFF.

In this sample, this clone turned up once. The V call is TRBV11-2, the J call TRBJ2-1; 7 positions agree with TRBD1. CDR1 is SGHAT and CDR2 is FQNNGV in the germline V gene. The CDR3 length is 14 residues. The trim removed 7 bases at V and 9 bases at J, leaving 12 bases unmatched. CDR3 protein: CASTYLTGSIEQFF. The CDR3 DNA is TGTGCCAGCACCTACCTGACAGGGTCCATTGAGCAGTTCTTC. The complete variable domain, with remaining parts taken from reference TRBV11-2 and TRBJ2-1, reads EAGVAQSPRYKIIEKRQSVAFWCNPISGHATLYWYQQILGQGPKLLIQFQNNGVVDDSQLPKDRFSAERLKGVDSTLKIQPAKLEDSAVYLCASTYLTGSIEQFFGPGTRLTVL.

This chain joins TRBV3-1 (or the pseudogene TRBV3-2) and TRBJ1-3; 7 positions agree with TRBD1. Per the germline V gene, CDR1 is LGHDT and CDR2 is YNNKEL (reference sequence). Trimming took 4 bases from V and 0 from J; bases not matched to a gene: 6. The CDR3 extends over 16 amino acids. The CDR3 DNA is TGTGCCAGCAGCCCCCGGGACAGAAACTCTGGAAACACCATATATTTT. Its translation is CASSPRDRNSGNTIYF.

The chain carries TRBV3-1 (or the pseudogene TRBV3-2) and TRBJ2-1; TRBD2 matches 13 bases. V shed 0 bases, J shed 7 bases, and the junction held 3 bases outside the gene matches. Germline V gene lookup returns CDR1 LGHDT and CDR2 YNNKEL (reference sequence). The CDR3 has 16 residues. The DNA for the CDR3 is TGTGCCAGCAGCCAAGAAGGACTAGCGGGAGTGAATGAGCAGTTCTTC. Translating it yields CASSQEGLAGVNEQFF.

This chain joins TRBV7-8 and TRBJ1-5; D is undetermined. V dropped 2 bases and J dropped 6 bases, with 17 bases sitting between them. The CDR3 is made up of 16 amino acids. Germline CDR1 reads SGHVS; CDR2 reads FQNEAQ. CDR3 sequence reads: CASSLYLSQVGQPQHF. The DNA of the CDR3 is TGTGCCAGCAGCTTATATTTAAGTCAGGTTGGTCAGCCCCAGCATTTT.

The rearrangement uses TRBV19 and TRBJ2-1; 7 positions match TRBD2. Germline CDR1 is LNHDA and CDR2 is SQIVND (reference sequence). With 4 bases clipped from V and 5 bases from J, the junction kept 8 bases outside the gene matches. The CDR3 length is 15 residues. The CDR3 loop reads CASSRLAASHNEQFF. DNA for the CDR3: TGTGCCAGTAGTAGACTAGCAGCATCCCACAATGAGCAGTTCTTC.

This clone was seen a single time. The gene calls are TRBV7-2 and TRBJ1-2; possible D gene TRBD1, 6 bases. The CDR3 totals 13 residues. Trimming removed 3 bases at V and 5 bases at J, with 10 bases between. Germline loops: CDR1 SGHTA, CDR2 FQGNSA. Written as DNA, the CDR3 is TGTGCCAGCAGCTTCAGGGGAGAGTATGGCTACACCTTC. It codes for CASSFRGEYGYTF.

This sequence joins TRBV15 and TRBJ2-3; a weak D match, TRBD1 (6 bases). Per germline, CDR1 LNHNV and CDR2 YYDKDF (reference sequence). The ends were cut back, 5 bases at V and 2 bases at J, with 14 bases in the middle. The CDR3 covers 15 residues. In DNA form, the CDR3 reads TGTGCCACCAGCTTAACAGGGCAGATCACAGATACGCAGTATTTT. Protein product: CATSLTGQITDTQYF.

In its sample, this clone was seen once. CDR3 in amino acids: CASLDRANEKLFF. The CDR3 region has the DNA TGTGCCAGCCTAGACAGGGCGAATGAAAAACTGTTTTTT. The chain joins TRBV10-3 to TRBJ1-4, with TRBD1 matching 7 bases. Trimming cost V 10 bases and J 5 bases; bases outside gene matches: 7. The CDR3 contains 13 residues. From germline, CDR1 is ENHRY and CDR2 SYGVKD.

The rearrangement uses TRBV15 and TRBJ1-2, with 9 nucleotides matching TRBD1. After removal of 0 bases from V and 4 bases from J, the junction contained 12 bases not matched to a gene. Germline values: CDR1 LNHNV, CDR2 YYDKDF (reference sequence). The CDR3 contains 18 residues. The CDR3 DNA reads TGTGCCACCAGCAGAGATGTTATGGGACAGGGAAAGGGCTATGGCTACACCTTC. Its protein is CATSRDVMGQGKGYGYTF.

The chain joins TRBV11-3 to TRBJ2-7, with 9 bases aligning to TRBD2. The V and J ends lost 1 base and 2 bases, in that order; junction bases with no gene match: 12. Looked up from germline, CDR1 is SGHNT and CDR2 is YENEEA. The CDR3 contains 18 residues. Written as DNA, the CDR3 is TGTGCCAGCAGCTTAGTAGCCCTAGCGGGGTTTTCTACCTACGAGCAGTACTTC. Its translation is CASSLVALAGFSTYEQYF.

The rearrangement joins TRBV27 to TRBJ2-6; D possibly corresponds to TRBD2 (6 bases). Germline lookup yields CDR1 MNHEY and CDR2 SMNVEV (reference sequence). The V end lost 5 bases, the J end lost 4 bases, and 12 bases lay between the germline ends. The CDR3 runs 15 residues. As DNA, the CDR3 is TGTGCCAGCAGTGCGCGGGGTAACGGGGCCAACGTCCTGACTTTC. Its translation is CASSARGNGANVLTF.

This chain links TRBV7-8 with TRBJ2-7, with D perhaps matching TRBD1 (5 bases). Germline CDR1 reads SGHVS; CDR2 reads FQNEAQ. Trimming pared 6 bases from V and 2 bases from J, leaving 14 bases between. This CDR3 comprises 14 residues. The DNA of the CDR3 is TGTGCCAGCAGATCAGGGCAGACCCCCTACGAGCAGTACTTC. Translating it yields CASRSGQTPYEQYF.

The chain combines TRBV9 with TRBJ2-2, with 7 bases lining up with TRBD2. V dropped 0 bases and J dropped 6; count of bases not matched to a gene: 2. Germline assignment: CDR1 SGDLS and CDR2 YYNGEE. The CDR3 totals 14 residues. As DNA, the CDR3 is TGTGCCAGCAGCGTAGGACGGGAGGCCGGGGAGCTGTTTTTT. Protein: CASSVGREAGELFF.

The chain's CDR3 is CASSPSTGTGELFF. The CDR3 bases are TGTGCCAGCAGCCCTTCAACAGGGACCGGGGAGCTGTTTTTT. The rearrangement uses TRBV7-2 and TRBJ2-2; D may be TRBD1 (6 bases). This CDR3 region has 14 residues. CDR1 SGHTA and CDR2 FQGNSA come from the germline V gene. Trimming took off 5 bases at V and 5 bases at J, with 12 bases between the two ends.

The chain links TRBV9 to TRBJ2-5, with D uncertain. This CDR3 has 14 amino acids. Trimming took 0 bases from V and 4 from J, leaving 10 bases between them. Germline lookup yields CDR1 SGDLS and CDR2 YYNGEE. DNA for the CDR3: TGTGCCAGCAGCGTAGAAGGAAGAGGAGAGACCCAGTACTTC. Protein product: CASSVEGRGETQYF.

The chain carries TRBV28 and TRBJ2-2; the D gene is possibly TRBD2 (5 bases). CDR1 MDHEN and CDR2 SYDVKM come from the germline V gene. The CDR3 is made up of 16 amino acids. Trimming removed 5 bases from V and 2 bases from J, with 15 bases in between. Written as DNA, the CDR3 is TGTGCCAGCAGTCTACCCGCGGGTTCTAACACCGGGGAGCTGTTTTTT. Translating gives CASSLPAGSNTGELFF.